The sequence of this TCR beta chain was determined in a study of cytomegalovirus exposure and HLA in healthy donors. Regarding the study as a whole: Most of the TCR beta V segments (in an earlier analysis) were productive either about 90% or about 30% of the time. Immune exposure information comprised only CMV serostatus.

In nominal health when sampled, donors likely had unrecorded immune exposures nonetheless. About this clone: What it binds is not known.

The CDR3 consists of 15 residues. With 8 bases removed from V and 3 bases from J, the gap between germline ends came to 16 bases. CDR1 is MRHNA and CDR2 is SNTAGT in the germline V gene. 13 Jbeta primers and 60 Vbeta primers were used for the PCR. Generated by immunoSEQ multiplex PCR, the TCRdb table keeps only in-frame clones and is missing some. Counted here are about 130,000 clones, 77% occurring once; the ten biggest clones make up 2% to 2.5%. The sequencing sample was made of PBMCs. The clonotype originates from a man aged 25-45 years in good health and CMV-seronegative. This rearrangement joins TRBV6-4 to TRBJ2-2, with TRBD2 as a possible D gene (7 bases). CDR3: CASSKEGGDTGELFF. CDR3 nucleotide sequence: TGTGCCAGCTCGAAAGAAGGGGGGGACACCGGGGAGCTGTTTTTT.